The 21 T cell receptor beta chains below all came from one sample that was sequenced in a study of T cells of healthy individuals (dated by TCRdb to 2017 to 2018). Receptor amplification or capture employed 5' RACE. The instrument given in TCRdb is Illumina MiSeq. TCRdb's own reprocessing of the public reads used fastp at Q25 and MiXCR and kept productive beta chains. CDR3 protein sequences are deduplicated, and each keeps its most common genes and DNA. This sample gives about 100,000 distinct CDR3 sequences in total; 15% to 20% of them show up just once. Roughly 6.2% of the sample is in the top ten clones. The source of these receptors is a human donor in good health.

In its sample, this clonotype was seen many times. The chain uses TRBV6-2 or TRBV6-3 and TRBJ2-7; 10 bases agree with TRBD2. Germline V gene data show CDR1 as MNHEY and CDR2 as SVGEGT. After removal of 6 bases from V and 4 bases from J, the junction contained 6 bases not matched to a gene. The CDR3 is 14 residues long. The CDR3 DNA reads TGTGCCAGCAGCAAACTAGCGGGATATTACGAGCAGTACTTC. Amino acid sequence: CASSKLAGYYEQYF.

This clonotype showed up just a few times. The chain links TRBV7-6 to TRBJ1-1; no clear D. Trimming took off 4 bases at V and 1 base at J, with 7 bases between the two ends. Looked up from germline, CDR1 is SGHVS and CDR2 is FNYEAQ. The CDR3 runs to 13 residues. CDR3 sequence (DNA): TGTGCCAGCAGCTATGGACCGAACACTGAAGCTTTCTTT. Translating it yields CASSYGPNTEAFF.

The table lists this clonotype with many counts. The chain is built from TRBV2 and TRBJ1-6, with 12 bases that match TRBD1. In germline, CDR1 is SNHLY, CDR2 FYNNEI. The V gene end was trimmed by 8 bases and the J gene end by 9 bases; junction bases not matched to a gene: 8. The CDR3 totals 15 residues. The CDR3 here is CASRDRGQGSSPLHF. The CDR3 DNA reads TGTGCCAGCCGGGACAGGGGGCAGGGGAGTTCACCCCTCCACTTT.

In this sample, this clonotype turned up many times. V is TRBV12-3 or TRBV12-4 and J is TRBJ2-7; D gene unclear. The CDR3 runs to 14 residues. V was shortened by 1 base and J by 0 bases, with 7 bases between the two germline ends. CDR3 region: CASSLGRSSYEQYF. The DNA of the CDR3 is TGTGCCAGCAGTTTAGGTAGGAGCTCCTACGAGCAGTACTTC.

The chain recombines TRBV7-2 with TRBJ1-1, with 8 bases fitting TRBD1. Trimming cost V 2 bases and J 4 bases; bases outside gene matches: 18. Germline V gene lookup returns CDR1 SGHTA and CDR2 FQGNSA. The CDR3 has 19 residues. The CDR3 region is CASSLRPRTGMIRITEAFF. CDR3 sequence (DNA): TGTGCCAGCAGCTTAAGACCGAGGACAGGGATGATAAGGATCACTGAAGCTTTCTTT.

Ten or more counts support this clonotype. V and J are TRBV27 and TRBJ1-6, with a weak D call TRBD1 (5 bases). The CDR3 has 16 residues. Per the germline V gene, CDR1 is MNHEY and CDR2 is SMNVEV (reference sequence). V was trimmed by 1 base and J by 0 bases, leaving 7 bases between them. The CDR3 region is CASSLYGGSYNSPLHF. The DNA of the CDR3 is TGTGCCAGCAGTTTATACGGGGGCTCCTATAATTCACCCCTCCACTTT.

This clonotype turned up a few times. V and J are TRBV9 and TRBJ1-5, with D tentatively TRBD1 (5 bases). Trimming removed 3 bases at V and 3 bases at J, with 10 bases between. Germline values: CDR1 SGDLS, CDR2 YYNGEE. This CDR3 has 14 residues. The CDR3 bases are TGTGCCAGCAGCGAGGGACCGCTCAATCAGCCCCAGCATTTT. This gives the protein CASSEGPLNQPQHF.

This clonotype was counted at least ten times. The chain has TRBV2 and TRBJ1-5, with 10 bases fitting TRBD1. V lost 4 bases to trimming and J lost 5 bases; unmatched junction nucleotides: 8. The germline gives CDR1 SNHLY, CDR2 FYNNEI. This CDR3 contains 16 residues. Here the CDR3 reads CASSVGDRGRDQPQHF. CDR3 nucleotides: TGTGCCAGCAGTGTGGGGGACAGGGGAAGGGATCAGCCCCAGCATTTT.

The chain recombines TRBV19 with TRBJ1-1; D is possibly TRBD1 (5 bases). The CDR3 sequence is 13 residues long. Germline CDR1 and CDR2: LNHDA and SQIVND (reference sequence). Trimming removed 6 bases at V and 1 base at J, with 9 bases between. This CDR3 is CASSMGRNTEAFF. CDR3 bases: TGTGCCAGTAGCATGGGGCGGAACACTGAAGCTTTCTTT.

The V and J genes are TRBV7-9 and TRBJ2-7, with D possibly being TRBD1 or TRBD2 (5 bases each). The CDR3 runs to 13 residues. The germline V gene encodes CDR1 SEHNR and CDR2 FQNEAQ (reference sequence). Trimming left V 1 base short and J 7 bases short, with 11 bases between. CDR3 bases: TGTGCCAGCAGCTTAGGGGACCGGTGGGAGCAGTACTTC. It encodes CASSLGDRWEQYF.

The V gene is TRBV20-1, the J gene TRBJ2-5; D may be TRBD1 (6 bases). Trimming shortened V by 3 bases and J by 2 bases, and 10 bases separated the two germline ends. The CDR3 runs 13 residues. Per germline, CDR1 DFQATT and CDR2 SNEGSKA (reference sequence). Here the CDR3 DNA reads TGCAGTGCTAGTGCCAGGGGACAAGAGACCCAGTACTTC. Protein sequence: CSASARGQETQYF.

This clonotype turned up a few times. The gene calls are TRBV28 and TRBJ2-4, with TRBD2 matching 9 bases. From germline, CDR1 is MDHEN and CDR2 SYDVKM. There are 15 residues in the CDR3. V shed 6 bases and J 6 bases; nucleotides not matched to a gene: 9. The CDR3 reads CASSFRREGGNIQYF. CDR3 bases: TGTGCCAGCAGCTTCCGGCGGGAGGGAGGAAACATTCAGTACTTC.

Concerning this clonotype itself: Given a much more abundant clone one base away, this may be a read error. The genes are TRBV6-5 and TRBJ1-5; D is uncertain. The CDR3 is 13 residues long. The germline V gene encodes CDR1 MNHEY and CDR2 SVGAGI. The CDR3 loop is CASGYEGRQPQHF. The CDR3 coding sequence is TGTGCCAGCGGTTACGAGGGCCGTCAGCCCCAGCATTTT.

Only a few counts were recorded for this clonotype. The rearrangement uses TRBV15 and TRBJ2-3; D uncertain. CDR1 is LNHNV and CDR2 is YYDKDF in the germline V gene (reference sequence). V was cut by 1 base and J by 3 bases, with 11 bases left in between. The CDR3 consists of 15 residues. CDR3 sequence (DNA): TGTGCCACCAGCAGAGCCCCTGATCTAACAGATACGCAGTATTTT. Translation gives CATSRAPDLTDTQYF.

CDR3 in DNA: TGTGCCAGCAGCCAGGTTTTACCCAACTGGGAGCAGTACTTC. It yields the protein CASSQVLPNWEQYF. The V and J genes are TRBV3-1 and TRBJ2-7; D uncertain. This CDR3 comprises 14 residues. Germline V gene data show CDR1 as LGHDT and CDR2 as YNNKEL (reference sequence). Trimming pared 3 bases from V and 7 bases from J, leaving 16 bases between.

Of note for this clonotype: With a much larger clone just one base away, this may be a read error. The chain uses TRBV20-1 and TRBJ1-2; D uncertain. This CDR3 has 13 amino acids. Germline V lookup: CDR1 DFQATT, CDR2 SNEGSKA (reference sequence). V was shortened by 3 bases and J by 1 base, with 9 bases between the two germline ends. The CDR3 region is CSASSEYNYGYTF. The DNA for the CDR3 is TGCAGTGCTAGTTCGGAGTATAACTATGGCTACACCTTC.

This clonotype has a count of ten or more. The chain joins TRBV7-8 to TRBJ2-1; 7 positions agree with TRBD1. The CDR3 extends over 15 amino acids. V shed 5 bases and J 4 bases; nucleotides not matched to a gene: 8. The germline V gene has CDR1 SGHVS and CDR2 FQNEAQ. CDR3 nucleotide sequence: TGTGCCAGCAGCAACCGGGACAGCGTATACAATGAGCAGTTCTTC. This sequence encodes CASSNRDSVYNEQFF.

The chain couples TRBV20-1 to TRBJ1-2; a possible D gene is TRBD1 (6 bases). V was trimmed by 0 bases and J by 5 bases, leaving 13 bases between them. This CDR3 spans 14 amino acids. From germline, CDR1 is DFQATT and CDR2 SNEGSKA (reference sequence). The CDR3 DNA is TGCAGTGCTAGAGATCCTCGGGGGCGTTATGGCTACACCTTC. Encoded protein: CSARDPRGRYGYTF.

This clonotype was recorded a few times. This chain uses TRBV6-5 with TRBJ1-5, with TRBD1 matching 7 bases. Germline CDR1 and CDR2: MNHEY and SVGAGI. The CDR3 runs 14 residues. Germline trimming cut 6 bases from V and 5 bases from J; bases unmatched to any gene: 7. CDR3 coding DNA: TGTGCCAGCAGGGCACAGGGGAGGTATCAGCCCCAGCATTTT. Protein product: CASRAQGRYQPQHF.

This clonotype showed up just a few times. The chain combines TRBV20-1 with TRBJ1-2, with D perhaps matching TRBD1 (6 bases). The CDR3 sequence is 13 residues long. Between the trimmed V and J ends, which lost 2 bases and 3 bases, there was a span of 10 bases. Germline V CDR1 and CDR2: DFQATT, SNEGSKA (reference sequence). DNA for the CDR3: TGCAGTGCTAGACAGGGGATCGACTATGGCTACACCTTC. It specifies CSARQGIDYGYTF.

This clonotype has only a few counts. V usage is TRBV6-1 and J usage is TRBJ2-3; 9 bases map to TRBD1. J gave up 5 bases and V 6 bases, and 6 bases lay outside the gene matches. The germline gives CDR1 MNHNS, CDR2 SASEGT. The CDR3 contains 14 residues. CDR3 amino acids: CASRTGGGVDTQYF. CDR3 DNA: TGTGCCAGCAGAACAGGGGGCGGAGTAGATACGCAGTATTTT.